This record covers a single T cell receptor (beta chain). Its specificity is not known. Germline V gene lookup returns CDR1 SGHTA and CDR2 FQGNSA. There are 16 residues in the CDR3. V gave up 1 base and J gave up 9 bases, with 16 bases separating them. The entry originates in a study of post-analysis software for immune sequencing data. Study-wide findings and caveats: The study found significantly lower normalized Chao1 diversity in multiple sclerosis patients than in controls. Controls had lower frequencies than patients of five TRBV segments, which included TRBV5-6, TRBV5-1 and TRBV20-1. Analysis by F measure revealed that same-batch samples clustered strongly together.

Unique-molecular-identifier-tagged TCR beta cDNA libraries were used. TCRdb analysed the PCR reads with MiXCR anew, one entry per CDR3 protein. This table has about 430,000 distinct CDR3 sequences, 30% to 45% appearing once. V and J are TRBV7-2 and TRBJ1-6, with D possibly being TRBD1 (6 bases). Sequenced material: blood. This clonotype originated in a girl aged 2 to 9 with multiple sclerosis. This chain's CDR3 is CASSLVGRGRSSPLHF. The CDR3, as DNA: TGTGCCAGCAGCTTAGTCGGCAGGGGTCGTAGTTCACCCCTCCACTTT.